A selection of T cell receptor beta chains follows, all from one sample in a study of radiotherapy plus CTLA-4 blockade in lung cancer. Clones were sequenced by immunoSEQ multiplex PCR, and TCRdb holds only the in-frame ones, with some missing. This table has 30,000 to 45,000 clones, approximately 72% appearing once. The sample consisted of peripheral blood, taken from a patient treated with radiotherapy plus ipilimumab. These receptors were taken from a human donor with non-small cell lung cancer who had stable disease on radiotherapy plus ipilimumab. CDR3s include the opening cysteine and the closing phenylalanine or tryptophan.

v_gene | CDR3aa
TRBV4-1 | CASSQDVGREQYF
TRBV4-1 | CASSQGTGTGKGWYEQYF
TRBV6-6 | CASSYMGARRTEAFF
TRBV14 | CASSHAGTSASYEQYF
TRBV5-1 | CASSTGRGDTEAFF
TRBV6-1 | CASSGGTAGANVLTF
TRBV30 | CASKGPPGNTIYF
TRBV11-3 | CASSLDRGTEYNEQFF
TRBV19 | CASTGWYNEQFF
TRBV18 | CASSPAEGTSYRFDTDTQYF
TRBV2 | CASSATGQNIQYF
TRBV5-1 | CASSLGLALTVPGELFF
TRBV18 | CASSPGQAIDTQYF
TRBV30 | CAWRGVIEAFF
TRBV27 | CASSPYGQESNYGYTF
TRBV19 | CATRPDRGRRTGELFF
TRBV30 | CAWIQGFSGNTIYF
TRBV6-5 | CASSRTRQGGNIQYF
TRBV2 | CALGSRGRGNEQFF
TRBV2 | CASKEQGGGEQYF
TRBV5-4 | CASSLVASGGNEQFF
TRBV6-5 | CASSYGGYTEAFF
TRBV7-8 | CASSLGQGIDYGYTF
TRBV30 | CAWTSGVGGYTF
TRBV28 | CASSLPGQKNTEAFF
TRBV11-3 | CASSLEQGRGEAFF
TRBV11-2 | CASTPQGGSYEQYF
TRBV29-1 | CSVEDIAGSAEAFF
TRBV5-4 | CASSRSGGSYNEQFF
TRBV6-6 | CASSSDRTGVNTEAFF
TRBV9 | CASSVEQGPNEKLFF
TRBV19 | CASSTDRGPQYF
TRBV27 | CASSLRQGYGYTF
TRBV9 | CASSGLGTVQETQYF
TRBV29-1 | CSVGIQSSYEQYF
TRBV7-2 | CASSLLGQGNTEAFF
TRBV6-6 | CASSHRGVYGYTF
TRBV15 | CATSRVRGSGELFF
TRBV7-2 | CASSLRPSGGGQQFF
TRBV20-1 | CSARDRVGYTF
TRBV5-1 | CASKRGSSYNEQFF
TRBV30 | CAWSVGGGNTIYF
TRBV9 | CASSATGQNTEAFF
TRBV5-6 | CASSFRQSNQPQHF